Following are 5 T cell receptor beta chains from one sample sequenced in a study of long-term antiretroviral therapy in people with HIV. immunoSEQ v3.0 was run at survey level. The method was immunoSEQ multiplex PCR; TCRdb's version includes in-frame clones alone and lacks a portion of them. Of tens of thousands of clones listed, approximately 89% were seen once; the top ten hold 4.5% to 5.5%. Sequenced here: unsorted PBMCs, sampled 0.1 years before starting antiretroviral therapy. These receptors were taken from a woman in her forties or fifties with HIV.

About this clone itself: No conserved phenylalanine or tryptophan ends this CDR3, so it is likely a read error. The DNA is left out, because the CDR3 cannot be placed on it with certainty; the CDR3 is given as TCRdb lists it. The CDR3: CASSLLPPP. The chain couples TRBV7-3 to TRBJ1-3. Germline CDR1 SGHTA, CDR2 FQGTGA. Termini included, the CDR3 measures 9 amino acids.

This chain joins TRBV2 and TRBJ2-2; no reliable D call. CDR3 length: 15 residues. V lost 7 bases and J lost 2, with 14 bases in between. Germline CDR1 SNHLY, CDR2 FYNNEI. Here the CDR3 reads CASNPQEPNTGELFF. CDR3 nucleotide sequence: TGTGCCAGCAATCCCCAGGAACCTAACACCGGGGAGCTGTTTTTT.

The chain uses TRBV27 and TRBJ2-3; 11 bases agree with TRBD2. Germline V gene sequence: CDR1 MNHEY, CDR2 SMNVEV (reference sequence). V shed 2 bases, J shed 0 bases, and the junction held 10 bases outside the gene matches. This CDR3 is 19 amino acids long. Written as DNA, the CDR3 is TGTGCCAGCAGTTTACCCCTAGCGGGGGGCGCGACTAGCACAGATACGCAGTATTTT. This translates into CASSLPLAGGATSTDTQYF.

This clone was observed once. V and J are TRBV19 and TRBJ1-1; no reliable D call. The germline V gene encodes CDR1 LNHDA and CDR2 SQIVND (reference sequence). The CDR3 is 15 amino acids. With 7 bases removed from V and 3 bases from J, the gap between germline ends came to 18 bases. The CDR3 nucleotides are TGTGCCAGTAAAGCGGGCTCCATCGTGGACACTGAAGCTTTCTTT. It yields the protein CASKAGSIVDTEAFF.

V is TRBV10-2 and J is TRBJ1-1; tentatively, D is TRBD1 (5 bases). V lost 7 bases to trimming and J lost 0 bases, with 9 bases between them. CDR3 size: 13 residues. CDR1 is WSHSY, CDR2 SAAADI, per germline. CDR3 bases: TGCGCCAGCACGGGACTCCTGAACACTGAAGCTTTCTTT. Its translation is CASTGLLNTEAFF.